This T cell receptor (beta chain) was captured by sequencing in a study of T cells in localized non-small cell lung cancer. The study, taken as a whole, reports: Clonality of T cells reached its maximum in uninvolved adjacent lung, surpassing tumor. Patients showing higher blood T cell density tended to see longer overall survival. Among the top 100 tumor clones, a median about 52 appeared in adjacent lung.

This clone has a single count. Its target is unknown. V dropped 5 bases and J dropped 0; count of bases not matched to a gene: 3. CDR1 is SGHTA and CDR2 is FQGNSA in the germline V gene. The CDR3 runs to 14 residues. Profiling relied on immunoSEQ multiplex PCR, and the TCRdb table lists in-frame clones only, not all of them. Altogether tens of thousands of clones are present, about 83% being singletons, with the ten largest covering around an eighth. Sequenced here: peripheral blood, sampled before any cancer treatment. V and J are TRBV7-2 and TRBJ2-7; 8 nucleotides match TRBD2. The receptor comes from a female donor at least 60 years old with stage I lung adenocarcinoma. The CDR3 protein is CASSRGGSSYEQYF. The CDR3 nucleotides are TGTGCCAGCAGCCGGGGGGGGAGCTCCTACGAGCAGTACTTC.